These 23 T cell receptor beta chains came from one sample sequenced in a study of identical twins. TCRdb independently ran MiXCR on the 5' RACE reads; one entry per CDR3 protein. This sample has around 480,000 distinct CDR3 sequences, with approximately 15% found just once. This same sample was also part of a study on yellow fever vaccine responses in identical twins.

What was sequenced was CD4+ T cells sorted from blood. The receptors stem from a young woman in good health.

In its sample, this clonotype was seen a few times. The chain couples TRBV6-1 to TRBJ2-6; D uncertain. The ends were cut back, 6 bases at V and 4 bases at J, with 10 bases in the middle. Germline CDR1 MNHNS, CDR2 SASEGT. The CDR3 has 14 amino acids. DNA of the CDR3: TGTGCCAGCAGAGCCGACTTAGGGGCCAACGTCCTGACTTTC. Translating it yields CASRADLGANVLTF.

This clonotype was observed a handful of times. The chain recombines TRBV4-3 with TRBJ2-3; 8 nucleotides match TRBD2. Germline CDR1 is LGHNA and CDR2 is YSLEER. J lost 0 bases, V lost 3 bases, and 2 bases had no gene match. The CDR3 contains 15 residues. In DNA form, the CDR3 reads TGCGCCAGCAGCCAGATAGCGGGGAGCACAGATACGCAGTATTTT. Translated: CASSQIAGSTDTQYF.

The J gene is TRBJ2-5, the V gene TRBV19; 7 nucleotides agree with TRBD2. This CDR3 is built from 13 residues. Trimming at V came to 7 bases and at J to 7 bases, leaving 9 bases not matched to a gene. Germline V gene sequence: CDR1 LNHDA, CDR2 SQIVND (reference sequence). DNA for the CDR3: TGTGCCAGTAAGTCCGGCGGGGGACGGACCCAGTACTTC. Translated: CASKSGGGRTQYF. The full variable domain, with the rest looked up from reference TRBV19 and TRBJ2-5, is DGGITQSPKYLFRKEGQNVTLSCEQNLNHDAMYWYRQDPGQGLRLIYYSQIVNDFQKGDIAEGYSVSREKKESFPLTVTSAQKNPTAFYLCASKSGGGRTQYFGPGTRLLVL.

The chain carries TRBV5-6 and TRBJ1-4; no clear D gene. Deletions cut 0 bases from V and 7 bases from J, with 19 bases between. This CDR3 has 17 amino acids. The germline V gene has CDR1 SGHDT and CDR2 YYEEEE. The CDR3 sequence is CASSLDTHTGSGEKLFF. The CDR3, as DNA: TGTGCCAGCAGCTTGGATACTCATACTGGTTCTGGTGAAAAACTGTTTTTT. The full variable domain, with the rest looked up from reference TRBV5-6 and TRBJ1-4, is DAGVTQSPTHLIKTRGQQVTLRCSPKSGHDTVSWYQQALGQGPQFIFQYYEEEERQRGNFPDRFSGHQFPNYSSELNVNALLLGDSALYLCASSLDTHTGSGEKLFFGSGTQLSVL.

The CDR3 protein is CASSSVAGVGNEQFF. The CDR3 DNA is TGTGCCAGCAGCTCGGTAGCGGGAGTGGGTAATGAGCAGTTCTTC. The V and J genes are TRBV7-2 and TRBJ2-1, with TRBD2 matching over 9 bases. Trimming at V came to 4 bases and at J to 7 bases, leaving 8 bases not matched to a gene. CDR1 is SGHTA and CDR2 is FQGNSA in the germline V gene. CDR3 length: 15 residues.

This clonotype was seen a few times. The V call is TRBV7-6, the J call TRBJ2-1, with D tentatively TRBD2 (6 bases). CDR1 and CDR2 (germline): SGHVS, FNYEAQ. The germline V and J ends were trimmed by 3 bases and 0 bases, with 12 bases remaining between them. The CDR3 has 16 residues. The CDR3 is CASSLGLVSSYNEQFF. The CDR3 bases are TGTGCCAGCAGCTTGGGACTCGTGAGCTCCTACAATGAGCAGTTCTTC.

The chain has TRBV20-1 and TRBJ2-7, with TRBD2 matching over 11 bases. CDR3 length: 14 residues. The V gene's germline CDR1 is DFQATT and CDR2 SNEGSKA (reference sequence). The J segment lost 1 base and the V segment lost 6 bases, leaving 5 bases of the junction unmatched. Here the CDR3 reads CSARLAGLSYEQYF. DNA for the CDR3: TGCAGTGCGAGACTAGCGGGGCTATCCTACGAGCAGTACTTC.

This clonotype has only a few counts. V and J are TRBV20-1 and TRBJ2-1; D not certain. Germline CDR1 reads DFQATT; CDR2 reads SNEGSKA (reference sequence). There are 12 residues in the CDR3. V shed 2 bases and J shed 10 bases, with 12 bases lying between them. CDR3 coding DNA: TGCAGTGCTAGAACCGGGCCCGAGGAGCAGTTCTTC. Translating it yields CSARTGPEEQFF.

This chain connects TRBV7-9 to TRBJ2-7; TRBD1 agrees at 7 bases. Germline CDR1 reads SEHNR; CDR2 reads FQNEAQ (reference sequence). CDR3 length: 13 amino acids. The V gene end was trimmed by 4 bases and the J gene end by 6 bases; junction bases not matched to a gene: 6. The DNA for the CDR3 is TGTGCCAGCAGCTCGACCGACAGGGCCGAGCAGTACTTC. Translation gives CASSSTDRAEQYF. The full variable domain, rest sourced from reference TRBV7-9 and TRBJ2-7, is DTGVSQNPRHKITKRGQNVTFRCDPISEHNRLYWYRQTLGQGPEFLTYFQNEAQLEKSRLLSDRFSAERPKGSFSTLEIQRTEQGDSAMYLCASSSTDRAEQYFGPGTRLTVT.

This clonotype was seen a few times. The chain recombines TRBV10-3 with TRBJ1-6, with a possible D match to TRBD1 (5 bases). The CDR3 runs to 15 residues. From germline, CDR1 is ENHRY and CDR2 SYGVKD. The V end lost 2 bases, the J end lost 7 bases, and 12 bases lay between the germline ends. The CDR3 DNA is TGTGCCATCAGTGAGCCCGACAGTAGGAATTCACCCCTCCACTTT. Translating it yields CAISEPDSRNSPLHF.

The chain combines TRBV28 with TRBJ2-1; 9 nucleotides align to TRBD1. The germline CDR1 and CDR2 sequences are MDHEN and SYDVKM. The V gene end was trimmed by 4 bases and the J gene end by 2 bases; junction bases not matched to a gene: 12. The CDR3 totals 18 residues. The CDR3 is CASSSPDRGRFAYNEQFF. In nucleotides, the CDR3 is TGTGCCAGCAGTTCGCCAGACAGGGGGAGGTTTGCCTACAATGAGCAGTTCTTC. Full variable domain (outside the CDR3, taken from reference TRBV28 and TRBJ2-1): DVKVTQSSRYLVKRTGEKVFLECVQDMDHENMFWYRQDPGLGLRLIYFSYDVKMKEKGDIPEGYSVSREKKERFSLILESASTNQTSMYLCASSSPDRGRFAYNEQFFGPGTRLTVL.

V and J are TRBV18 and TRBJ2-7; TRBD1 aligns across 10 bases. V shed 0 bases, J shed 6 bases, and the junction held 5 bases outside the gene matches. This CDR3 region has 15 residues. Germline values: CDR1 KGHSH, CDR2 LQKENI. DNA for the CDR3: TGTGCCAGCTCACCACCGGGACAGGGGTCTGGCGAGCAGTACTTC. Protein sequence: CASSPPGQGSGEQYF.

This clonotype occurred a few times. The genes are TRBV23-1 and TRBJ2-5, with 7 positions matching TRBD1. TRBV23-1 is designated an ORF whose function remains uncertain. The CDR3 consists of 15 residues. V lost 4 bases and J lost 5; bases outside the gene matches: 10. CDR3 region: CASSRPHRGEETQYF. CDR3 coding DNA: TGCGCCAGCAGTCGCCCCCACAGGGGAGAGGAGACCCAGTACTTC.

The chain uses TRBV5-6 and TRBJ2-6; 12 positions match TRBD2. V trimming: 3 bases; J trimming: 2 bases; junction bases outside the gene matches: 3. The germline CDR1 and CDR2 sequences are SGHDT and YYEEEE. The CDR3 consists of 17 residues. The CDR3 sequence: CASSYLAGGPGANVLTF. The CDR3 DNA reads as TGTGCCAGCAGCTATCTAGCGGGAGGGCCTGGGGCCAACGTCCTGACTTTC.

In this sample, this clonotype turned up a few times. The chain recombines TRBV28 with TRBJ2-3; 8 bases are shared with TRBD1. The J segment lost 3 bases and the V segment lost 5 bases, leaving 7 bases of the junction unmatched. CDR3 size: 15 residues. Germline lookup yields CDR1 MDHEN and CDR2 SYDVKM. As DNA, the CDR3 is TGTGCCAGCAGTGGGGGAGGACAGGGTACAGATACGCAGTATTTT. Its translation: CASSGGGQGTDTQYF.

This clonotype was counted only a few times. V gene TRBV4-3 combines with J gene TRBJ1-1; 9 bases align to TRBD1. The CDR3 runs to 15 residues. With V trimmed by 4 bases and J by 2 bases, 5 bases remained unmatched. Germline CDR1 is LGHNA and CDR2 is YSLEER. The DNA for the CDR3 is TGCGCCAGCAGCCCCGGGGACAGGGTAAACACTGAAGCTTTCTTT. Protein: CASSPGDRVNTEAFF.

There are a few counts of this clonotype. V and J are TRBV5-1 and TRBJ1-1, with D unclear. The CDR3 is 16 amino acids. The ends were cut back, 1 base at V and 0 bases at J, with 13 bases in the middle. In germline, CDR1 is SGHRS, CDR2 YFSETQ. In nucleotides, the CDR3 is TGCGCCAGCAGCTTGACGAGCAGAGGAATGAACACTGAAGCTTTCTTT. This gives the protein CASSLTSRGMNTEAFF.

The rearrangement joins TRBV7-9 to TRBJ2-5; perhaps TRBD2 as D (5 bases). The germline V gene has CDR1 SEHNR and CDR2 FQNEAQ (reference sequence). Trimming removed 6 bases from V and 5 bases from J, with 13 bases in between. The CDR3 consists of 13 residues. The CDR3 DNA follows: TGTGCCAGCAGATTGGGCGGCGGGGAGACCCAGTACTTC. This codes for CASRLGGGETQYF.

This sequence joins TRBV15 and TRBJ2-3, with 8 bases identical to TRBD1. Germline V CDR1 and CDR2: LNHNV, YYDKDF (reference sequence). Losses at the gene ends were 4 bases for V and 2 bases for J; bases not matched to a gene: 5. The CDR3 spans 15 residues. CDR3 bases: TGTGCCACCAGCACCGGACAGGGAAACACAGATACGCAGTATTTT. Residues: CATSTGQGNTDTQYF.

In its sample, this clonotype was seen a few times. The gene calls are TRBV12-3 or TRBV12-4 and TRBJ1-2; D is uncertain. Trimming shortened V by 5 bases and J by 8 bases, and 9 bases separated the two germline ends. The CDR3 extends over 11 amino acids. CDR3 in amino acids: CASSLPWGYTF. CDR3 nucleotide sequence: TGTGCCAGCAGTCTCCCCTGGGGCTACACCTTC.

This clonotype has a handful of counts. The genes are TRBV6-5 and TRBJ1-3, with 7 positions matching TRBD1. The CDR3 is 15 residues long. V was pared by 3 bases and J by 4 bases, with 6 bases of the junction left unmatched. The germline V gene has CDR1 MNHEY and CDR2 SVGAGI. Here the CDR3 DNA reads TGTGCCAGCAGTTATAAGGGGGCTGCCGGAAACACCATATATTTT. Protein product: CASSYKGAAGNTIYF.

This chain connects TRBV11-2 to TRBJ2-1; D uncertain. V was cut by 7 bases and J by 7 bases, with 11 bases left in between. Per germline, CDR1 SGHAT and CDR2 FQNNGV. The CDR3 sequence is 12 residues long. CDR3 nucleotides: TGTGCCAGCAAATACGTAGTAAATGAGCAGTTCTTC. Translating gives CASKYVVNEQFF.

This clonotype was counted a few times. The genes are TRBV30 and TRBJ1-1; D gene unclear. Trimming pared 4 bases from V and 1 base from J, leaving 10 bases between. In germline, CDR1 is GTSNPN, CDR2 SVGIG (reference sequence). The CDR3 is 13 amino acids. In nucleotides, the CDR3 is TGTGCCTGGACGCCGGCGGGGAACACTGAAGCTTTCTTT. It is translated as CAWTPAGNTEAFF.